This T cell receptor beta chain was captured by sequencing in a study of Tregs in tolerant kidney transplant recipients. Study-wide findings and caveats: Validation in larger populations is needed because few patients were studied. In tolerant patients, donor-specific Tregs outgrew total Tregs, suggesting antigen-driven expansion.

Unstimulated regulatory T cells (CD4+CD25+CD127-), CD4+CD25- non-regulatory cells, CD4 and CD8 cells were FACS-sorted from thawed PBMCs. Germline CDR1 and CDR2: SGHAT and FQNNGV. The CDR3 totals 16 residues. V was pared by 6 bases and J by 1 base, with 0 bases of the junction left unmatched. This clone was picked up one time. Its target is unknown. TCRdb's table, derived via immunoSEQ multiplex PCR, lists solely in-frame clones and lacks some. The table has about 77,000 clones, roughly 98% seen once. The V call is TRBV11-2, the J call TRBJ2-2, with 15 bases matching TRBD2. The receptor comes from a human donor who received a combined kidney and bone marrow transplant. This material consisted of CD4+ T cells from blood, taken before the transplant. The CDR3 protein is CASRGLAGGNTGELFF. The CDR3 bases are TGTGCCAGCAGGGGACTAGCGGGAGGGAACACCGGGGAGCTGTTTTTT.